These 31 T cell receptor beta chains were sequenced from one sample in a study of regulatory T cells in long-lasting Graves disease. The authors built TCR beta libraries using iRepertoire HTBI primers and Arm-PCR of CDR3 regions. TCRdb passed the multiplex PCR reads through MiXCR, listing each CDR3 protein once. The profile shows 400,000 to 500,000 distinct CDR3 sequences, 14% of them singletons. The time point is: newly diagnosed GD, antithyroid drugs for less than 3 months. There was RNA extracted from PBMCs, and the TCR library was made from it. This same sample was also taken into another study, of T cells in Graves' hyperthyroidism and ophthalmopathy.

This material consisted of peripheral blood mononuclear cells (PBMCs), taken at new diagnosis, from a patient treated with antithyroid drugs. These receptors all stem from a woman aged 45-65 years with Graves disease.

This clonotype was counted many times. CDR3 nucleotide sequence: TGTGCCAGCAGTTCCGCCGGACTAGGAGCTTTCCAAGAGACCCAGTACTTC. Protein product: CASSSAGLGAFQETQYF. J is TRBJ2-5 and V is TRBV28; the match to TRBD2 covers 7 bases. V was pared by 4 bases and J by 1 base, with 12 bases of the junction left unmatched. Germline-derived CDR1 and CDR2 are MDHEN and SYDVKM. The CDR3 length is 17 residues.

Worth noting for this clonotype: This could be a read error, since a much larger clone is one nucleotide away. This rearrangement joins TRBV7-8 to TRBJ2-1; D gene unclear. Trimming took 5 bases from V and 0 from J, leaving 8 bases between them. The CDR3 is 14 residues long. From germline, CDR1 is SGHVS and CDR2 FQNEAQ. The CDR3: CASSVESSYNEQFF. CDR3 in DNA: TGTGCCAGCAGCGTAGAGAGCTCCTACAATGAGCAGTTCTTC.

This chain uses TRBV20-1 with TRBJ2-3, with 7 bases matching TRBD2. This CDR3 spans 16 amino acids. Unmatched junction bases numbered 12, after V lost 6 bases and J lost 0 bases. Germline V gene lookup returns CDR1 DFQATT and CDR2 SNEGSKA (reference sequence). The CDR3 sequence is CSAPRGASGSTDTQYF. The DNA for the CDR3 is TGCAGTGCCCCCCGCGGGGCTAGCGGAAGCACAGATACGCAGTATTTT.

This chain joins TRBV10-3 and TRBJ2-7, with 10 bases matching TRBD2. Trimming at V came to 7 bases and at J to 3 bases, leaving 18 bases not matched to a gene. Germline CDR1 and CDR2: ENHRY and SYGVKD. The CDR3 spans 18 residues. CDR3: CAITPTGTSDSGVYEQYF. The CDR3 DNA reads TGTGCCATCACTCCTACCGGGACTAGCGATTCGGGGGTCTACGAGCAGTACTTC.

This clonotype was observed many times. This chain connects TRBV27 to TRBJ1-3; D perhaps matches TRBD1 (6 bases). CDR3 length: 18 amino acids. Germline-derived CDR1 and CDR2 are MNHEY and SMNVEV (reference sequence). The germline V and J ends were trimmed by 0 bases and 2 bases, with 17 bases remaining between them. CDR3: CASSLSTRTYRAGNTIYF. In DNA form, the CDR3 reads TGTGCCAGCAGTTTATCAACCAGGACCTACAGGGCTGGAAACACCATATATTTT.

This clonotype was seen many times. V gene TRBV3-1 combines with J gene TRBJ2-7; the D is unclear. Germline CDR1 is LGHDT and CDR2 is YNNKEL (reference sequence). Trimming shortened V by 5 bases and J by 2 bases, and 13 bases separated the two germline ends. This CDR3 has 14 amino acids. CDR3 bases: TGTGCCAGCAGCGCCTACGTTGACCCCTACGAGCAGTACTTC. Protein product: CASSAYVDPYEQYF.

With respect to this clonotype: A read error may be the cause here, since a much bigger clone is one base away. The CDR3 loop is CAGSQSGDRAFYEQYF. In DNA form, the CDR3 reads TGTGCCGGCAGCCAATCGGGGGACAGGGCTTTCTACGAGCAGTACTTC. The chain recombines TRBV16 with TRBJ2-4; 9 nucleotides match TRBD1. The J call may not be correct, given that the DNA end is closer to TRBJ2-7. This CDR3 has 16 amino acids. Germline CDR1 and CDR2: KGHSY and FQNENV.

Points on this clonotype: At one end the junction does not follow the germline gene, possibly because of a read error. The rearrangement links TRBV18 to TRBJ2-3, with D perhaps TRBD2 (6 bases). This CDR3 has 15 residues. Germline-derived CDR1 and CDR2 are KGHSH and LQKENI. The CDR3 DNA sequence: TGTGCCAGCTCACGCAGGGAGGTTGGCACAGGTACGCAGTATTTT. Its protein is CASSRREVGTGTQYF.

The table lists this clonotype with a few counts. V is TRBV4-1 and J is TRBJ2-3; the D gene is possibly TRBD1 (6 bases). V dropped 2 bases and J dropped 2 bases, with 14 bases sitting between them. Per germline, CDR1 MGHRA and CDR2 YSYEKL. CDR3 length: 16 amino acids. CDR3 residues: CASSQRQDPPTDTQYF. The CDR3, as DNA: TGCGCCAGCAGCCAACGACAGGACCCCCCCACAGATACGCAGTATTTT.

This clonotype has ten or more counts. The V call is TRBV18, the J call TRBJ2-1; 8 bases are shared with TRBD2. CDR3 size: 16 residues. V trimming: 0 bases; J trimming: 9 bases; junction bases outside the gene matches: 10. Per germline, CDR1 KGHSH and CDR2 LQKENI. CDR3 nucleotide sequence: TGTGCCAGCTCACCACCTTCGGGAGGGGGATATGGTGAGCAGTTCTTC. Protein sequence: CASSPPSGGGYGEQFF. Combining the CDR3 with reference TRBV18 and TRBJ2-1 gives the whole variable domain NAGVMQNPRHLVRRRGQEARLRCSPMKGHSHVYWYRQLPEEGLKFMVYLQKENIIDESGMPKERFSAEFPKEGPSILRIQQVVRGDSAAYFCASSPPSGGGYGEQFFGPGTRLTVL.

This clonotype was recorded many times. CDR3 nucleotides: TGTGCCAGCAGTCGCGTAAATCCAGGAGATACGCAGTATTTT. Encoded protein: CASSRVNPGDTQYF. The chain is built from TRBV28 and TRBJ2-3, with D uncertain. V dropped 5 bases and J dropped 5 bases, with 14 bases sitting between them. The CDR3 sequence is 14 residues long. Per the germline V gene, CDR1 is MDHEN and CDR2 is SYDVKM.

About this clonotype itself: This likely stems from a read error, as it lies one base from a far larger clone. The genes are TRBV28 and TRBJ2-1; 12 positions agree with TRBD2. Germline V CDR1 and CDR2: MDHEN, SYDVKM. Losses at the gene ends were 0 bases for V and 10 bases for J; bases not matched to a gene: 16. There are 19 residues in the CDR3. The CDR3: CASSLWASGRARGSYEQFF. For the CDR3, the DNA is TGTGCCAGCAGTTTATGGGCTAGCGGGAGGGCCAGAGGTTCCTACGAGCAGTTCTTC.

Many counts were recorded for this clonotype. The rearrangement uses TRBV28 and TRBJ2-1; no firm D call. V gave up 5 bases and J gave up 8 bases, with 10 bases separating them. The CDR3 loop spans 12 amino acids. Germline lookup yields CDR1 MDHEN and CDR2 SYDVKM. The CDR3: CASSQLIDEQFF. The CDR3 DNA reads TGTGCCAGCAGTCAACTGATCGATGAGCAGTTCTTC. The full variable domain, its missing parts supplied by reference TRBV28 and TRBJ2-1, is DVKVTQSSRYLVKRTGEKVFLECVQDMDHENMFWYRQDPGLGLRLIYFSYDVKMKEKGDIPEGYSVSREKKERFSLILESASTNQTSMYLCASSQLIDEQFFGPGTRLTVL.

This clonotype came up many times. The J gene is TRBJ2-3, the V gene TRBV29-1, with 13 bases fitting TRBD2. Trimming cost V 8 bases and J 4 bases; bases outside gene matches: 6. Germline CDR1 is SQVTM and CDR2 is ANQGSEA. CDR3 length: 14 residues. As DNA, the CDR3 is TGCAGCTCCTGGACTAGCGGGAGATCAGATACGCAGTATTTT. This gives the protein CSSWTSGRSDTQYF.

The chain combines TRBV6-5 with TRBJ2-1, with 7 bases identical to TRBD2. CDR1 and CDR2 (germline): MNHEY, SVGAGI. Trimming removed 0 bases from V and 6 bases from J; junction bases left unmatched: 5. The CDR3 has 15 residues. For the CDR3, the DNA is TGTGCCAGCAGTTACTCAGGCGGGGGTGGCAATGAGCAGTTCTTC. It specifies CASSYSGGGGNEQFF.

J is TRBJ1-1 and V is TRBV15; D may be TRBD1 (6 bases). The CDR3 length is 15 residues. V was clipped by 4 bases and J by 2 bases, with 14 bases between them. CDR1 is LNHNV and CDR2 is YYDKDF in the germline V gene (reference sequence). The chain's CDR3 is CATSTGGGGNTEAFF. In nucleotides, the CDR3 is TGTGCCACCAGCACAGGAGGGGGGGGTAACACTGAAGCTTTCTTT.

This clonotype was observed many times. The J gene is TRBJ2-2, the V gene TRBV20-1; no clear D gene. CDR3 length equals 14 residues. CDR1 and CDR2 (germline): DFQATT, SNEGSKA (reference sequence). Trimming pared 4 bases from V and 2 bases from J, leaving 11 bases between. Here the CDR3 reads CSAKGEANTGELFF. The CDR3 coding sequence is TGCAGTGCTAAGGGCGAGGCCAACACCGGGGAGCTGTTTTTT.

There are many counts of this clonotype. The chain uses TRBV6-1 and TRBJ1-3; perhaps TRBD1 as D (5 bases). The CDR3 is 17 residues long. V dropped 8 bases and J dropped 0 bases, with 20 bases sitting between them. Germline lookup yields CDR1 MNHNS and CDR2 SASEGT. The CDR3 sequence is CASSTGWGSDSGNTIYF. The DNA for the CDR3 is TGTGCCAGCTCAACAGGTTGGGGATCAGACTCTGGAAACACCATATATTTT.

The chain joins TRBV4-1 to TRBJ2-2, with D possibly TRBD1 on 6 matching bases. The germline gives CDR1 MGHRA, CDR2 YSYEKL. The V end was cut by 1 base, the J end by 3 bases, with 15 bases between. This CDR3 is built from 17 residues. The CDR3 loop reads CASSQAHHRVDTGELFF. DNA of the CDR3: TGCGCCAGCAGCCAAGCCCACCACAGGGTTGACACCGGGGAGCTGTTTTTT.

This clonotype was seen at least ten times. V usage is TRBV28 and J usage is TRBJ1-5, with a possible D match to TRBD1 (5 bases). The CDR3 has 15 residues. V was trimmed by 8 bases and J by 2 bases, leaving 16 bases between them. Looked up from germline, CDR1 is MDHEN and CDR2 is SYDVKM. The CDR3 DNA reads TGTGCCAGCTTAACGGGGGGGAGGCGCAATCAGCCCCAGCATTTT. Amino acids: CASLTGGRRNQPQHF. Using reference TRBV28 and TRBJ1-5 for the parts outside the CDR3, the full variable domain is DVKVTQSSRYLVKRTGEKVFLECVQDMDHENMFWYRQDPGLGLRLIYFSYDVKMKEKGDIPEGYSVSREKKERFSLILESASTNQTSMYLCASLTGGRRNQPQHFGDGTRLSIL.

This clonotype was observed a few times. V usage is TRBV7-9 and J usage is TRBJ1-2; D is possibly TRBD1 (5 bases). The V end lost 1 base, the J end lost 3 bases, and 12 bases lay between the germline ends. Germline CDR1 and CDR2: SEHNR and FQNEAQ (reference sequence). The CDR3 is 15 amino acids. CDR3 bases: TGTGCCAGCAGCTTAGAAAGGGGCCAAGACTATGGCTACACCTTC. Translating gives CASSLERGQDYGYTF.

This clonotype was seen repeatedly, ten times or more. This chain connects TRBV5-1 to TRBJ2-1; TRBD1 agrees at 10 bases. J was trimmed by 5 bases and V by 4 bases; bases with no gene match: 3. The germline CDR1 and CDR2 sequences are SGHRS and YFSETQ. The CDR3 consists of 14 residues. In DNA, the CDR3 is TGCGCCAGCAGCACAGGACAGGGGGACAATGAGCAGTTCTTC. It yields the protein CASSTGQGDNEQFF. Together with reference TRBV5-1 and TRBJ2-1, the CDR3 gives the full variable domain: KAGVTQTPRYLIKTRGQQVTLSCSPISGHRSVSWYQQTPGQGLQFLFEYFSETQRNKGNFPGRFSGRQFSNSRSEMNVSTLELGDSALYLCASSTGQGDNEQFFGPGTRLTVL.

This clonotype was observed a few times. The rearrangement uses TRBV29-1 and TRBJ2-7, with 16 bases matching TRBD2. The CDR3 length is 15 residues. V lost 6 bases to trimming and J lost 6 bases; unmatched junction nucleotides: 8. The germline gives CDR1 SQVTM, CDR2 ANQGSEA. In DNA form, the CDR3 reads TGCAGCGTGGGCCCCGGGACTAGCGGGAGGGCCGAGCAGTACTTC. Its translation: CSVGPGTSGRAEQYF.

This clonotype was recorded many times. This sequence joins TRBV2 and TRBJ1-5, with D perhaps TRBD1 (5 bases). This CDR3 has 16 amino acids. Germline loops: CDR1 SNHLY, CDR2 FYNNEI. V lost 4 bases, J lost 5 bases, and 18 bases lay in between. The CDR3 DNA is TGTGCCAGCAGTGTGCTTCTTGGACAAAGAGATCAGCCCCAGCATTTT. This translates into CASSVLLGQRDQPQHF.

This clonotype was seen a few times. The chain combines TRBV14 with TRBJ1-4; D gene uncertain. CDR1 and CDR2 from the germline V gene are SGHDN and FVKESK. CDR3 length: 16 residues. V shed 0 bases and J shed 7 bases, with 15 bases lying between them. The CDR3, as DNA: TGTGCCAGCAGCCAAGAGACCGGAGGCCGGGGTGAAAAACTGTTTTTT. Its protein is CASSQETGGRGEKLFF.

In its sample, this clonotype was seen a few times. Here the CDR3 reads CSVEDFGSGANVLTF. The CDR3 DNA sequence: TGCAGCGTTGAAGATTTCGGGTCTGGGGCCAACGTCCTGACTTTC. The chain employs TRBV29-1 and TRBJ2-6, with D uncertain. CDR1 is SQVTM and CDR2 is ANQGSEA in the germline V gene. V lost 0 bases to trimming and J lost 1 base, with 7 bases between them. This CDR3 spans 15 amino acids.

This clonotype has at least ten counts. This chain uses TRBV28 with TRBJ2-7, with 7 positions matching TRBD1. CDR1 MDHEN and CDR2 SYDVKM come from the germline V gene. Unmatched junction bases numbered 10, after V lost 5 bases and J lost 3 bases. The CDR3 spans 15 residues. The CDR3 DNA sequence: TGTGCCAGCAGTCCCGCAGAGGGGGCGGTCTACGAGCAGTACTTC. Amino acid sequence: CASSPAEGAVYEQYF.

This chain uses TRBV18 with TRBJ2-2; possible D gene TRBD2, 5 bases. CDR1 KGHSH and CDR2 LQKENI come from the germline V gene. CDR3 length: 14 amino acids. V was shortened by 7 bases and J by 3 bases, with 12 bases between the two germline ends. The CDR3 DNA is TGTGCCAGCTATCGGGGTTCTGACACCGGGGAGCTGTTTTTT. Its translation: CASYRGSDTGELFF.

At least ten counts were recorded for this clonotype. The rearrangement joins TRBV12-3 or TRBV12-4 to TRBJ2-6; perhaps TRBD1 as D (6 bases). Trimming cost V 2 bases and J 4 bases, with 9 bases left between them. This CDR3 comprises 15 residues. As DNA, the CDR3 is TGTGCCAGCAGTTTACAGGGGTCGGGGGCCAACGTCCTGACTTTC. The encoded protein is CASSLQGSGANVLTF.

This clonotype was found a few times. The CDR3 DNA reads TGCGCCAGCACCCCGGGGGCTGGACAGCCCCAGCATTTT. Translating gives CASTPGAGQPQHF. V usage is TRBV10-2 and J usage is TRBJ1-5; possible D gene TRBD1, 6 bases. V was shortened by 7 bases and J by 7 bases, with 14 bases between the two germline ends. The CDR3 is made up of 13 amino acids. Germline V gene sequence: CDR1 WSHSY, CDR2 SAAADI.

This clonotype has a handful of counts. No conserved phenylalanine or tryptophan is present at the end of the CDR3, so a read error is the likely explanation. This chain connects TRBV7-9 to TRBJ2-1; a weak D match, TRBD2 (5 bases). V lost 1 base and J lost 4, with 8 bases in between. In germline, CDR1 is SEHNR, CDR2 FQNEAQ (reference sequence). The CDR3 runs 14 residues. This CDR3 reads CASSLEAEYNEQFL. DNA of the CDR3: TGTGCCAGCAGCTTAGAAGCGGAATACAATGAGCAGTTCCTC.